Below, one T cell receptor beta chain is given with its context. The antigen is undetermined. These data belong to a study of CD8+ T cells in alopecia areata. Study results and limitations: Tofacitinib did not eliminate many expanded lesional clones from scalp or blood.

Investigators isolated RNA and reverse transcribed it into cDNA to act as the sequencing template. Assay: immunoSEQ multiplex PCR; the TCRdb copy retains only in-frame clones and omits some. The sample consists of about 190,000 clones, 50% to 75% of them appearing once. V was trimmed by 6 bases and J by 7 bases, leaving 18 bases between them. From germline, CDR1 is SQVTM and CDR2 ANQGSEA. The CDR3 extends over 14 amino acids. Regarding treatment: oral pan-JAK inhibitor, 5-10 mg twice daily. Researchers gathered lesional scalp punch biopsies and peripheral blood from patients with alopecia areata. This sequence joins TRBV29-1 and TRBJ1-4, with D perhaps matching TRBD1 (5 bases). Sequenced material: CD4+ T cells sorted from blood, taken at week 4, from a patient treated with tofacitinib. The receptor was derived from a human donor with alopecia areata. CDR3 DNA sequence: TGCAGCGTCGGAACAGGCCCGGGCTTTGAAAAACTGTTTTTT. This sequence encodes CSVGTGPGFEKLFF.